Listed here are 8 T cell receptor beta chains from one sample, sequenced in a study of T cell responses to AZD1222 COVID-19 vaccine. Sequencing was performed with immunoSEQ multiplex PCR; in TCRdb, only in-frame clones are kept and a portion is missing. In the table there are about 56,000 clones, over 75% of which are singletons. The starting material was peripheral blood, obtained on day 0 of AZD1222 vaccination. Receptors were obtained from an adult in good health.

The CDR3 nucleotides are TGCAGTGCTAGTTATCGGAATCAGCCCCAGCATTTT. This gives the protein CSASYRNQPQHF. The chain couples TRBV20-1 to TRBJ1-5; D unclear. The germline V gene has CDR1 DFQATT and CDR2 SNEGSKA (reference sequence). V was clipped by 3 bases and J by 4 bases, with 7 bases between them. The CDR3 runs 12 residues.

The V call is TRBV4-1, the J call TRBJ1-1; D is undetermined. Germline lookup yields CDR1 MGHRA and CDR2 YSYEKL. This CDR3 spans 16 amino acids. V gave up 1 base and J gave up 0 bases, with 12 bases separating them. CDR3 amino acids: CASSQAGGLLNTEAFF. In nucleotides, the CDR3 is TGCGCCAGCAGCCAAGCGGGCGGATTATTGAACACTGAAGCTTTCTTT.

V usage is TRBV6-2 or TRBV6-3 and J usage is TRBJ2-1; 9 nucleotides align to TRBD1. V was pared by 2 bases and J by 9 bases, with 14 bases of the junction left unmatched. CDR1 MNHEY and CDR2 SVGEGT come from the germline V gene. The CDR3 covers 17 residues. The chain's CDR3 is CASSYRPGQGGVSEQFF. The CDR3 DNA sequence: TGTGCCAGCAGTTACAGACCGGGACAGGGTGGAGTGAGTGAGCAGTTCTTC.

This clone is a singleton in its sample. This sequence joins TRBV11-2 and TRBJ2-7; no firm D call. The V gene lost 0 bases and the J gene lost 3 bases, with 12 bases spanning the gap. The CDR3 covers 15 residues. CDR1 SGHAT and CDR2 FQNNGV come from the germline V gene. This chain's CDR3 is CASSLDPQSYYEQYF. The DNA of the CDR3 is TGTGCCAGCAGCTTAGATCCACAGTCCTACTACGAGCAGTACTTC.

The chain carries TRBV2 and TRBJ2-1; 9 bases are a match to TRBD1. Germline V gives CDR1 SNHLY, CDR2 FYNNEI. Trimming took 6 bases from V and 6 from J; bases not matched to a gene: 0. The CDR3 has 12 amino acids. CDR3 coding DNA: TGTGCCAGCAGGGACAGGGGCAATGAGCAGTTCTTC. Its protein product is CASRDRGNEQFF.

This clone was recorded a few times. V gene TRBV5-6 combines with J gene TRBJ2-5; perhaps TRBD2 as D (6 bases). Trimming took 3 bases from V and 7 from J, leaving 13 bases between them. The CDR3 loop spans 13 amino acids. From germline, CDR1 is SGHDT and CDR2 YYEEEE. CDR3 loop: CASSYGPGGTQYF. The CDR3 nucleotides read TGTGCCAGCAGCTACGGACCCGGGGGGACCCAGTACTTC.

The rearrangement uses TRBV19 and TRBJ2-3; perhaps TRBD1 as D (6 bases). The CDR3 spans 15 residues. V shed 8 bases and J shed 0 bases, with 15 bases lying between them. CDR1 is LNHDA and CDR2 is SQIVND in the germline V gene (reference sequence). CDR3 sequence (DNA): TGTGCCAGTCGCGGCCGGCAGGGGAGCACAGATACGCAGTATTTT. Translating it yields CASRGRQGSTDTQYF.

This clone was counted once. Here the CDR3 DNA reads TGTGCCTGGCAGACCGAACGGCTCCCTAATGAAAAACTGTTTTTT. As protein: CAWQTERLPNEKLFF. This chain links TRBV30 with TRBJ1-4; the D is unclear. This CDR3 contains 15 residues. CDR1 and CDR2 (germline): GTSNPN, SVGIG (reference sequence). Trimming pared 5 bases from V and 3 bases from J, leaving 16 bases between. Drawing the rest from reference TRBV30 and TRBJ1-4, the complete variable domain is SQTIHQWPATLVQPVGSPLSLECTVEGTSNPNLYWYRQAAGRGLQLLFYSVGIGQISSEVPQNLSASRPQDRQFILSSKKLLLSDSGFYLCAWQTERLPNEKLFFGSGTQLSVL.